One TCR beta chain is described in this entry. As yet, its antigen is unknown. In the PCR, 60 Vbeta and 13 Jbeta primers were used. Profiling relied on immunoSEQ multiplex PCR, and the TCRdb table lists in-frame clones only, not all of them. The profile shows 100,000 to 150,000 clones, 80% to 85% of them singletons. V lost 1 base and J lost 0, with 10 bases in between. The CDR3 has 15 residues. Per germline, CDR1 SGHAT and CDR2 FQDESV (reference sequence). This entry comes from a study of cytomegalovirus exposure and HLA in healthy donors. Study summary: HLA-typed donors contributed 65 million to 85 million unique TCRs, which were held in an early data release.

Whole-study results and caveats: Reportedly, a later analysis found an Asian-associated ancestry cluster had fewer N-insertions than the approximately 670-donor mean.

This sequence was found in a woman in her 30s in good health and CMV-seronegative. Sequencing was performed on PBMCs. The rearrangement uses TRBV11-1 and TRBJ2-7; TRBD1 is a possible D gene (6 bases). Here the CDR3 reads CASSLDRALSYEQYF. The CDR3 DNA follows: TGTGCCAGCAGCTTAGACAGGGCCCTCTCCTACGAGCAGTACTTC.